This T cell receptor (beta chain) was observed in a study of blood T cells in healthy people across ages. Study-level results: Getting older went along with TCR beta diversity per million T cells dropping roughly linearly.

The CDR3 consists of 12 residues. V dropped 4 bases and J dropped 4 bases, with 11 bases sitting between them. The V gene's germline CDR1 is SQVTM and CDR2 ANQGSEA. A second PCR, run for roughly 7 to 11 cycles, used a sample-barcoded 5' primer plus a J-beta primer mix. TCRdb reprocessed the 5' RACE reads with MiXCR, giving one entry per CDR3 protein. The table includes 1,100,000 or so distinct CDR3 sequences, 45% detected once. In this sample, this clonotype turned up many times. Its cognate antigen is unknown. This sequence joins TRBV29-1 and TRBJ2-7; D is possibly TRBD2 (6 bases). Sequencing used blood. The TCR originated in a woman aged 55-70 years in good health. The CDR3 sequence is CSVGTSNYEQYF. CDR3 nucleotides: TGCAGCGTTGGAACTAGCAATTACGAGCAGTACTTC.